A single sample is the source of the 8 T cell receptor beta chains below, sequenced in a study of OX40 agonist ivuxolimab in advanced cancers. TCRdb keeps only in-frame clones here, not all; method: immunoSEQ multiplex PCR. There are over 85,000 clones in the sample; roughly 89% occur only once, and 0.27% lies in the top ten. The sequencing here drew on CD4+ or CD8+ T cells sorted from blood, taken in a trial of the OX40 agonist ivuxolimab. The receptors stem from an adult with an advanced solid tumor such as melanoma, head and neck, liver or kidney cancer.

The chain uses TRBV28 and TRBJ2-1; 10 bases align to TRBD2. The CDR3 runs to 14 residues. Germline V CDR1 and CDR2: MDHEN, SYDVKM. The trim removed 7 bases at V and 7 bases at J, leaving 7 bases unmatched. CDR3 DNA: TGTGCCAGCACTTCGCCTAGCGGGAGAAATGAGCAGTTCTTC. It encodes CASTSPSGRNEQFF.

The V call is TRBV6-5, the J call TRBJ2-6; D possibly uses TRBD1 or TRBD2 (5 bases each). Germline CDR1 reads MNHEY; CDR2 reads SVGAGI. CDR3 length equals 13 residues. V lost 8 bases and J lost 0, with 5 bases in between. The CDR3 loop is CASGGSGANVLTF. CDR3 coding DNA: TGTGCCAGCGGGGGCTCTGGGGCCAACGTCCTGACTTTC.

A remark on this clone: At one end, the junction sequence differs from germline, possibly due to a read error. The chain couples TRBV4-2 to TRBJ1-1; D gene ambiguous. CDR1 and CDR2 (germline): LGHNA, YNFKEQ. CDR3 length: 14 amino acids. The CDR3 loop is CASSQGRMNAEAFF. The CDR3 coding sequence is TGTGCCAGCAGCCAAGGTCGGATGAACGCTGAAGCTTTCTTT.

The V call is TRBV4-2, the J call TRBJ2-2; no clear D gene. The ends were cut back, 2 bases at V and 7 bases at J, with 14 bases in the middle. CDR3 size: 15 residues. Germline V CDR1 and CDR2: LGHNA, YNFKEQ. In nucleotides, the CDR3 is TGTGCCAGCAGCCAAAATCGGCGGTTAGGCGGGGAGCTGTTTTTT. Amino acids: CASSQNRRLGGELFF.

A remark on this clone: Germline is not matched at one junction end, which may reflect a read error. The chain recombines TRBV20-1 with TRBJ1-1; D is unresolved. Germline V gene data show CDR1 as DFQATT and CDR2 as SNEGSKA (reference sequence). The CDR3 runs 11 residues. The DNA of the CDR3 is TGCAGTCCTAGTATCGAACCTGAAGCTTTCTTT. As protein: CSPSIEPEAFF.

For the CDR3, the DNA is TGTGCCAGCAGCGGACTCAGGGGGACTCAAGAGACCCAGTACTTC. Encoded protein: CASSGLRGTQETQYF. The V and J genes are TRBV5-6 and TRBJ2-5; the D gene is possibly TRBD1 (7 bases). V lost 4 bases and J lost 2, with 15 bases in between. Germline V gene lookup returns CDR1 SGHDT and CDR2 YYEEEE. This CDR3 has 15 amino acids.

This chain connects TRBV7-2 to TRBJ2-7; 12 positions match TRBD2. V dropped 7 bases and J dropped 1; count of bases not matched to a gene: 5. There are 15 residues in the CDR3. Looked up from germline, CDR1 is SGHTA and CDR2 is FQGNSA. CDR3 sequence: CASTPTSGRSYEQYF. CDR3 DNA sequence: TGTGCCAGCACCCCTACTAGCGGGAGGTCCTACGAGCAGTACTTC.

This clone was observed a handful of times. The chain recombines TRBV10-3 with TRBJ1-1, with 8 bases lining up with TRBD1. The CDR3 loop spans 14 amino acids. J gave up 1 base and V 5 bases, and 3 bases lay outside the gene matches. Germline loops: CDR1 ENHRY, CDR2 SYGVKD. The CDR3, as DNA: TGTGCCATCAGTAAGGACAGGGAGAACACTGAAGCTTTCTTT. Translating it yields CAISKDRENTEAFF.